This T cell receptor (beta chain) appears in the sequencing data of a study of blood T cell repertoires in COVID-19. Background on the study: The United States, Italy and Spain supplied acute and convalescent COVID-19 samples. T cells, B-cell-depleted T cells, or PBMCs provided the cDNA or gDNA that served as material.

This CDR3 has 13 amino acids. V shed 7 bases and J 9 bases; nucleotides not matched to a gene: 9. The V gene's germline CDR1 is LGHNT and CDR2 FRNRAP. Authors' analysis steps: Amplified reference gene primers provided the basis for estimating nucleated cell counts. The method was immunoSEQ multiplex PCR; TCRdb's version includes in-frame clones alone and lacks a portion of them. The V and J calls and clone size were taken over from that table, and D and trimming were inferred from the DNA. The data contain 150,000 to 200,000 clones, 75% to 80% of them singletons. This TCR was sampled from a woman aged 65 to 85 with acute or convalescent COVID-19. The specimen sequenced was peripheral blood. This chain connects TRBV12-5 to TRBJ1-5; 7 nucleotides agree with TRBD1. The CDR3 DNA sequence: TGTGCTAGTGCCCCAGGGGGGTGGGCGCCCCAGCATTTT. It yields the protein CASAPGGWAPQHF.